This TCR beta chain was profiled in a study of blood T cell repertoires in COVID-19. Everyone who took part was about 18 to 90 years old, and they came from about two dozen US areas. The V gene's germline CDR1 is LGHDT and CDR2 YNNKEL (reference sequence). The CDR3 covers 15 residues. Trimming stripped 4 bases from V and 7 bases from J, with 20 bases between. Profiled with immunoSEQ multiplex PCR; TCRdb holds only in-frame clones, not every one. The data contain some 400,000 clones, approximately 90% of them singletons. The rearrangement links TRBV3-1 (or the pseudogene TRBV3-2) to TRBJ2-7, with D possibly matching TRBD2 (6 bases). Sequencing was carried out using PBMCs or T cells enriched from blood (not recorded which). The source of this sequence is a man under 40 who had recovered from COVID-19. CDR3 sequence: CASSPIGGVGREQYF. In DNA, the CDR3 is TGTGCCAGCAGCCCAATCGGGGGAGTTGGGCGGGAGCAGTACTTC.